This TCR beta chain derives from a study of T cell responses to AZD1222 COVID-19 vaccine. The CDR3 has 13 residues. Between the trimmed V and J ends, which lost 4 bases and 5 bases, there was a span of 11 bases. Germline lookup yields CDR1 MNHNY and CDR2 SVGAGI (reference sequence). Repertoires were generated with immunoSEQ multiplex PCR, while TCRdb's copy carries only in-frame clones and drops some. The sample gives around 200,000 clones, 88% of which show up once; less than 0.55% is in the top ten. This specimen consisted of peripheral blood, obtained on day 0 of AZD1222 vaccination. The rearrangement uses TRBV6-6 and TRBJ1-2; possible D gene TRBD1, 5 bases. This TCR derives from an adult in good health. The CDR3: CASSLQQEYGYTF. The CDR3 DNA follows: TGTGCCAGCAGTTTACAACAGGAGTATGGCTACACCTTC.